These T cell receptor beta chains were read from a single sample in a study of a mutant IDH1 vaccine in newly diagnosed glioma. The protocol was immunoSEQ multiplex PCR, while the TCRdb copy is restricted to in-frame clones and leaves out a portion. The table shows about 34,000 clones, with approximately 90% occurring only once. No antigen has been identified for these receptors. Material: PBMCs, obtained from a glioma patient whose treatment included an IDH1 peptide vaccine. The origin of the receptors is a woman aged 25 to 39 with glioma. Each CDR3 is given with its conserved first and last residue. A D gene is named only where the DNA matches it firmly. The size entry is marked missing in some rows and otherwise reads once, few, many or a size class.

CASSRGEAYEQYF	TGTGCCAGCAGTCGGGGGGAGGCCTACGAGCAGTACTTC	13	TRBV4-2	TRBJ2-7	TRBD2	once
CASSLGAGGRGTQYF	TGTGCCAGCAGCTTAGGAGCGGGGGGGCGGGGTACGCAGTATTTT	15	TRBV13	TRBJ2-3	TRBD2	.
CASSELGASSIQYF	TGTGCCAGCAGCGAACTCGGGGCTAGTTCCATTCAGTACTTC	14	TRBV4-2	TRBJ2-4	.	.
CASSLAVRGLGQETQYF	TGTGCCAGCAGCTTAGCTGTGAGGGGGCTGGGGCAAGAGACCCAGTACTTC	17	TRBV7-2	TRBJ2-5	TRBD1	.
CASTGQGADTQYF	TGTGCCAGTACTGGACAGGGGGCAGATACGCAGTATTTT	13	TRBV19	TRBJ2-3	TRBD1	few
CATSSSGGAADTQYF	TGTGCCACCTCCTCTAGCGGGGGGGCCGCAGATACGCAGTATTTT	15	TRBV6-5	TRBJ2-3	TRBD2	.
CASSTSGGQETQYF	TGTGCCAGCTCGACTAGCGGGGGACAAGAGACCCAGTACTTC	14	TRBV9	TRBJ2-5	TRBD2	.
CASSFNPGQRTDTQYF	TGCGCCAGCAGCTTTAACCCGGGACAGCGCACAGATACGCAGTATTTT	16	TRBV5-1	TRBJ2-3	TRBD1	.
CASSGAPGGGTIVTEAFF	TGTGCCAGCAGTGGGGCCCCAGGGGGCGGCACTATAGTCACTGAAGCTTTCTTT	18	TRBV6-1	TRBJ1-1	TRBD1	.
CASSQDRRDEQFF	TGCGCCAGCAGCCAAGATCGTCGGGATGAGCAGTTCTTC	13	TRBV4-1	TRBJ2-1	.	.
CASSEGMSYEQYF	TGCGCCAGCAGTGAAGGCATGTCCTACGAGCAGTACTTC	13	TRBV10-1	TRBJ2-7	.	.
CASRRGPISGANVLTF	TGCGCCAGCCGCCGAGGGCCTATCTCTGGGGCCAACGTCCTGACTTTC	16	TRBV5-1	TRBJ2-6	.	.
CASSGPGANSNQPQHF	TGTGCCAGCAGCGGCCCGGGGGCAAATAGCAATCAGCCCCAGCATTTT	16	TRBV5-6	TRBJ1-5	.	.
CASSEPQGAEKVNTEAFF	TGTGCCAGCAGCGAACCACAGGGGGCTGAGAAGGTGAACACTGAAGCTTTCTTT	18	TRBV9	TRBJ1-1	TRBD1	.
CASSQVGQADEQFF	TGCGCCAGCAGCCAAGTGGGGCAGGCAGATGAGCAGTTCTTC	14	TRBV4-1	TRBJ2-1	.	.
CSVGGTGASEQYF	TGCAGCGTTGGGGGGACAGGGGCCTCCGAGCAGTACTTC	13	TRBV29-1	TRBJ2-7	TRBD1	once
CARNQQGNTEAFF	TGTGCCAGAAACCAACAGGGGAACACTGAAGCTTTCTTT	13	TRBV2	TRBJ1-1	.	.
CASSKGASLSYEQYF	TGTGCCAGTAGTAAGGGGGCCTCCCTCTCCTACGAGCAGTACTTC	15	TRBV19	TRBJ2-7	TRBD1	.
CASSLGGGKETQYF	TGTGCCAGCAGCTTAGGGGGGGGAAAAGAGACCCAGTACTTC	14	TRBV7-9	TRBJ2-5	TRBD2	.
CATAGGRSYNEQFF	TGTGCCACCGCGGGGGGGCGCTCCTACAATGAGCAGTTCTTC	14	TRBV9	TRBJ2-1	TRBD2	.
CASSLGGRTDTQYF	TGTGCCAGCAGCTTAGGGGGGCGCACAGATACGCAGTATTTT	14	TRBV7-2	TRBJ2-3	.	.
CASTSQGQGNYGYTF	TGTGCCAGCACGTCCCAAGGACAGGGGAACTATGGCTACACCTTC	15	TRBV2	TRBJ1-2	TRBD1	.
CASSQATGVRGREKLFF	TGTGCCAGCAGCCAAGCAACCGGCGTCCGGGGTAGGGAAAAACTGTTTTTT	17	TRBV14	TRBJ1-4	.	.
CASSVAAGSTDTQYF	TGTGCCAGCAGCGTAGCCGCGGGGAGCACAGATACGCAGTATTTT	15	TRBV9	TRBJ2-3	.	.